This T cell receptor (beta chain) was sequenced for a study of cytomegalovirus exposure and HLA in healthy donors. PCR employed 60 Vbeta and 13 Jbeta primers. Libraries were prepared by immunoSEQ multiplex PCR; TCRdb keeps only in-frame clonotypes and omits some of them. This table has 100,000 to 150,000 clones, around three quarters appearing once. V lost 3 bases and J lost 1, with 16 bases in between. Germline CDR1 ENHRY, CDR2 SYGVKD. The CDR3 is made up of 17 amino acids. This sequence originates from a woman between 45 and 60 years old in good health and CMV-seronegative. Sequencing input: PBMCs. The chain couples TRBV10-3 to TRBJ1-5, with D possibly matching TRBD1 (5 bases). Here the CDR3 reads CAISDIRRGGSNQPQHF. DNA of the CDR3: TGTGCCATCAGTGACATTCGGAGGGGTGGCAGCAATCAGCCCCAGCATTTT.